This T cell receptor beta chain was observed in a study of CXCR3-negative and CXCR3-positive naive CD8 T cells. Study-wide context: Each library gave roughly 1.5 +/- 0.3 million of approximately 150 million TRB reads.

Whole-study findings and limits: A higher hydrophobicity marked the TRB CDR3s of CXCR3-positive naive cells versus CXCR3-negative naive cells. Memory cells showed distinct TRBV-TRBJ patterns, while the two naive subsets matched.

Some 300,000 cells per CD8+ T cell subset were flow-sorted in triplicate. The authors made the TRB cDNA libraries by 5' RACE using UMI labels. TCRdb reanalyzed the 5' RACE reads, giving one entry per CDR3 protein sequence and no DNA. This sample's table has 110,000 or so distinct CDR3 sequences. On this clonotype itself: Its antigen is undetermined.

The CDR3 is 17 residues long. Germline assignment: CDR1 SEHNR and CDR2 FQNEAQ (reference sequence). This rearrangement joins TRBV7-9 to TRBJ2-1; TCRdb reports TRBD2, a call that lacks DNA to check it against. Source material: naive CXCR3+ CD8+ T cells from blood. Subset here: CD45RO-CCR7+CD27+CD95- naive CD8+ T cells expressing CXCR3 (TNR3+). This receptor was identified in a human donor in good health. Some clones in this sample may be carry-over from other donors' samples. CDR3 loop: CASSSSRSGGFYNEQFF.